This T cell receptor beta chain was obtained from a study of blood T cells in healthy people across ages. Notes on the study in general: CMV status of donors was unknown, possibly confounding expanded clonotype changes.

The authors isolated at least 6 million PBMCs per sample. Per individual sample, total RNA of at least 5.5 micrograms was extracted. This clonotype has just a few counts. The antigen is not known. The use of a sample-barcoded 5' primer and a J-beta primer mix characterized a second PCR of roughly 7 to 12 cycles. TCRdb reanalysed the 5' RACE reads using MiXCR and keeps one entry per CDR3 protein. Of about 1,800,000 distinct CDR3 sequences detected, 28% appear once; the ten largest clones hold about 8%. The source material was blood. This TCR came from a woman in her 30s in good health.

DNA of the CDR3: TGCGCCACCACGAAGACAGGGGCGAACACCGGGGAGCTGTTTTTT. Amino acid sequence: CATTKTGANTGELFF. The chain combines TRBV5-1 with TRBJ2-2; 8 positions agree with TRBD1. CDR1 and CDR2 from the germline V gene are SGHRS and YFSETQ. The CDR3 spans 15 residues. Germline trimming cut 9 bases from V and 0 bases from J; bases unmatched to any gene: 7.